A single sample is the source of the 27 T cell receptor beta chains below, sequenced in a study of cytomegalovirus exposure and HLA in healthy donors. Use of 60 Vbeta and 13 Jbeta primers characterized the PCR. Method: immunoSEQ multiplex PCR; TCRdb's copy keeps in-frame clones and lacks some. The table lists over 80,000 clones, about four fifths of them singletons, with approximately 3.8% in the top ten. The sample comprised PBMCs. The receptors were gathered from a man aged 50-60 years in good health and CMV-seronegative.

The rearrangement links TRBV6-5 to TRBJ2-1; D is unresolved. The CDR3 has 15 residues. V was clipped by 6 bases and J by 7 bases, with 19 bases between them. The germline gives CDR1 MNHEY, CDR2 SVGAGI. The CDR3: CASRPPEYFSNEQFF. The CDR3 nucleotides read TGTGCCAGCAGACCGCCGGAGTACTTTTCAAATGAGCAGTTCTTC.

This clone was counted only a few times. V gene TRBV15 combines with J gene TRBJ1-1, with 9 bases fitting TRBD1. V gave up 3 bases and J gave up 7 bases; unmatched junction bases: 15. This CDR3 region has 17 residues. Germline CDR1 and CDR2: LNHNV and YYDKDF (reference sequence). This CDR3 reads CATSSLWTGVVEDEAFF. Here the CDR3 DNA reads TGTGCCACCAGCAGTCTGTGGACAGGGGTTGTGGAAGATGAAGCTTTCTTT.

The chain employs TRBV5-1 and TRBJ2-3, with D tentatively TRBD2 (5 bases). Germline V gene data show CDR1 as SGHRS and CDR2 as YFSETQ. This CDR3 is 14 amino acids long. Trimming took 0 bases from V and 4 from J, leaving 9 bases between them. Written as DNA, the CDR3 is TGCGCCAGCAGCTTGGCCGTGGGAGCAGATACGCAGTATTTT. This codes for CASSLAVGADTQYF.

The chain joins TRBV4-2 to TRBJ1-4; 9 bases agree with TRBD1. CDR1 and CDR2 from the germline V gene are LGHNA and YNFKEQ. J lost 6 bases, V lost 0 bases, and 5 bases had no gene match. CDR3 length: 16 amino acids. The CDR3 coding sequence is TGTGCCAGCAGCCAAGATCAACAGGGGGCGGATGAAAAACTGTTTTTT. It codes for CASSQDQQGADEKLFF.

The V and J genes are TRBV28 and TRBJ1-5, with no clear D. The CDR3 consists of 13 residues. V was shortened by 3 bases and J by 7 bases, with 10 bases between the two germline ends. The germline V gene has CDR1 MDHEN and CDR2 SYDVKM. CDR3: CASSLVRGQPQHF. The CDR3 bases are TGTGCCAGCAGTTTGGTTCGCGGGCAGCCCCAGCATTTT.

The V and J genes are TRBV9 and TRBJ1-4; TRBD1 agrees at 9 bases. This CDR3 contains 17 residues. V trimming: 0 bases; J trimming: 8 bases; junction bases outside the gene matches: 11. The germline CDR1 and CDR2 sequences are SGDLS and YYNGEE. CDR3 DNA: TGTGCCAGCAGCGTAGCTACAGGGACAGGGATCCAAGAAAAACTGTTTTTT. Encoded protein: CASSVATGTGIQEKLFF.

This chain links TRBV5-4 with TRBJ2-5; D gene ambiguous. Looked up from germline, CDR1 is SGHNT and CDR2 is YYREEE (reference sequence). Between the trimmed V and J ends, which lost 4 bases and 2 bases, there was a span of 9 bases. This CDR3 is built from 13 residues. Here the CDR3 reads CASSAGWQETQYF. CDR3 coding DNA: TGTGCCAGCAGCGCCGGGTGGCAAGAGACCCAGTACTTC.

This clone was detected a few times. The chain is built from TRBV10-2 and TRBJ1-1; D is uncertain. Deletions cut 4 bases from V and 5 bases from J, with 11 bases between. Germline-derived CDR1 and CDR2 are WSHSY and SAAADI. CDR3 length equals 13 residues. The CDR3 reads CASSGASRTEAFF. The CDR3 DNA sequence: TGCGCCAGCAGTGGGGCCAGCCGAACTGAAGCTTTCTTT.

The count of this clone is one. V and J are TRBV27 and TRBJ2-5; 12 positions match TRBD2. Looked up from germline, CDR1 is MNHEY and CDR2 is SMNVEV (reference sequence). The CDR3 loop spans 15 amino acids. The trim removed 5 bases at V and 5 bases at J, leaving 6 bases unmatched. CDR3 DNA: TGTGCCAGCAGTCCTAGCGGGAGGGCGGTGGAGACCCAGTACTTC. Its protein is CASSPSGRAVETQYF.

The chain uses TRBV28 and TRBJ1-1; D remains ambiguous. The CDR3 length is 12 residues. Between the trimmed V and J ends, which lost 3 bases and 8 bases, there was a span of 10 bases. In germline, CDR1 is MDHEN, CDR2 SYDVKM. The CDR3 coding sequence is TGTGCCAGCAGTTTCGTACCGGGGGAAGCTTTCTTT. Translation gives CASSFVPGEAFF.

For the CDR3, the DNA is TGCAGTGCTTATCAGGTTTACGCTTTCTTT. Its protein is CSAYQVYAFF. The chain recombines TRBV20-1 with TRBJ1-1; D is unresolved. CDR1 DFQATT and CDR2 SNEGSKA come from the germline V gene (reference sequence). Trimming took 5 bases from V and 11 from J, leaving 12 bases between them. There are 10 residues in the CDR3.

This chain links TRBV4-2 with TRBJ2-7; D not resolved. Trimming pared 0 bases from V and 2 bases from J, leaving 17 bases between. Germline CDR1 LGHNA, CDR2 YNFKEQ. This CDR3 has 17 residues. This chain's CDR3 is CASSQEFIPRSPYEQYF. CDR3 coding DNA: TGTGCCAGCAGCCAAGAATTCATCCCCAGATCCCCCTACGAGCAGTACTTC.

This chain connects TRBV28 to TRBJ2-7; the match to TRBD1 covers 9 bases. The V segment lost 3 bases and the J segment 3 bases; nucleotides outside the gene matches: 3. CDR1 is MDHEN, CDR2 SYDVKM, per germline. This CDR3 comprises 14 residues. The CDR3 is CASSFGTGIYEQYF. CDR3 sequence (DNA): TGTGCCAGCAGTTTCGGGACAGGGATCTACGAGCAGTACTTC.

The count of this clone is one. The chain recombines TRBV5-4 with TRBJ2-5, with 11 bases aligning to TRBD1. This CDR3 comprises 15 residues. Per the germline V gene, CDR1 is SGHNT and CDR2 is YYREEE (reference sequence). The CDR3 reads CGYSGGTGGRETQYF. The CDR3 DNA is TGTGGCTACTCAGGGGGGACAGGGGGTCGGGAGACCCAGTACTTC. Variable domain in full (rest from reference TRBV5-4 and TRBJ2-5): ETGVTQSPTHLIKTRGQQVTLRCSSQSGHNTVSWYQQALGQGPQFIFQYYREEENGRGNFPPRFSGLQFPNYSSELNVNALELDDSALYLCGYSGGTGGRETQYFGPGTRLLVL.

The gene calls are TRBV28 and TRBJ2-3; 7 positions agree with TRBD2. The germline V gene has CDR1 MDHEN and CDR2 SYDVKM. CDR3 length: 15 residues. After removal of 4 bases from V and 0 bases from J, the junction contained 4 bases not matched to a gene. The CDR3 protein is CASSWLADSTDTQYF. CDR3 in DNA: TGTGCCAGCAGTTGGCTAGCGGATAGCACAGATACGCAGTATTTT.

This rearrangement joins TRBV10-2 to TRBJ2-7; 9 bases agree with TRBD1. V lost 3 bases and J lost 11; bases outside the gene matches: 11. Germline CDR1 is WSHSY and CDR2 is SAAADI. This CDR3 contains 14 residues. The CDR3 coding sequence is TGCGCCAGCAGTGATTCCGGGACAGGGATGTTGGAGTACTTC. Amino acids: CASSDSGTGMLEYF.

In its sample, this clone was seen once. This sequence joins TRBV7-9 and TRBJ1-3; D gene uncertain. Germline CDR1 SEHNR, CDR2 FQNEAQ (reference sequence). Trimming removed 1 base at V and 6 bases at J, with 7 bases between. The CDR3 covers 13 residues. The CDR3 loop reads CASSLGEKNTIYF. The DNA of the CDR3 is TGTGCCAGCAGCTTAGGGGAGAAAAACACCATATATTTT.

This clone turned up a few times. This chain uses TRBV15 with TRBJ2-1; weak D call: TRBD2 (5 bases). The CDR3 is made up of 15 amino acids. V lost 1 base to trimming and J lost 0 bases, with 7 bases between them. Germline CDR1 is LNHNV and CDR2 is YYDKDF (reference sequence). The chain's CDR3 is CATSRAAGSYNEQFF. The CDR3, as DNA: TGTGCCACCAGCAGAGCGGCGGGCTCCTACAATGAGCAGTTCTTC.

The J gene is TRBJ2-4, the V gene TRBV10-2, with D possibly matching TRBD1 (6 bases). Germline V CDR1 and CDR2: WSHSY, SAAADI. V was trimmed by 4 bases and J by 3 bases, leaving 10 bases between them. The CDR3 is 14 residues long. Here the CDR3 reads CASSAIRGKNIQYF. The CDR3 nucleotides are TGCGCCAGCAGTGCGATCAGGGGCAAAAACATTCAGTACTTC.

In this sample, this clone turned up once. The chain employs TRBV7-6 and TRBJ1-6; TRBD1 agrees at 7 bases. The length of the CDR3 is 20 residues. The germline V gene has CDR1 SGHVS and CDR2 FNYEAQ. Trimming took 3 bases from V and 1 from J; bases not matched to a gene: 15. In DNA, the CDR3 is TGTGCCAGCAGCTTGTACAGGTCCAGGGGGTCAAAATCCTATAATTCACCCCTCCACTTT. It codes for CASSLYRSRGSKSYNSPLHF.

DNA for the CDR3: TGTGCCAGCAGCTACAGGGGGCCCAGGAACACTGAAGCTTTCTTT. It is translated as CASSYRGPRNTEAFF. The chain links TRBV28 to TRBJ1-1, with 9 bases matching TRBD1. This CDR3 is built from 15 residues. V was clipped by 6 bases and J by 1 base; unmatched bases: 6. Germline V gene lookup returns CDR1 MDHEN and CDR2 SYDVKM.

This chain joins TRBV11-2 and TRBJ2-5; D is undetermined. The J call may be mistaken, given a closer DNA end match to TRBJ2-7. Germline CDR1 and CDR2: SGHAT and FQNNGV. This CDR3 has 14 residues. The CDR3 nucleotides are TGTGCCAGCAGCTTAACGAGGAACTCCTACGAGCAGTACTTC. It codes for CASSLTRNSYEQYF.

The CDR3 here is CASSSPSYEQYF. The CDR3 DNA reads TGTGCCAGCAGCTCTCCCTCCTACGAGCAGTACTTC. This rearrangement joins TRBV7-2 to TRBJ2-7; unclear D gene. V lost 4 bases and J 0 bases, leaving 4 bases between the germline ends. This CDR3 has 12 amino acids. From germline, CDR1 is SGHTA and CDR2 FQGNSA.

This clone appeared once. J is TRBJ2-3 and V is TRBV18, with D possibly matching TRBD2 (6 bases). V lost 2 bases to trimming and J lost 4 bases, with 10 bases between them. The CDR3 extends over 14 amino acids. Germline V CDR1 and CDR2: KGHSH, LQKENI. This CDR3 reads CASSPTGAADTQYF. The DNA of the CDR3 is TGTGCCAGCTCACCAACGGGAGCGGCAGATACGCAGTATTTT.

Written as DNA, the CDR3 is TGTGCCAGCAGTCTTGGACAGGGGTTAGGTCAGCCCCAGCATTTT. Its protein product is CASSLGQGLGQPQHF. The rearrangement joins TRBV2 to TRBJ1-5; 9 positions agree with TRBD1. The CDR3 runs 15 residues. V trimming: 5 bases; J trimming: 6 bases; junction bases outside the gene matches: 8. CDR1 and CDR2 (germline): SNHLY, FYNNEI.

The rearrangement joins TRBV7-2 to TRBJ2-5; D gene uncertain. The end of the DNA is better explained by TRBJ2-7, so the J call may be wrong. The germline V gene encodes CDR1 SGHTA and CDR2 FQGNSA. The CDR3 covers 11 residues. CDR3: CASALLHEQYF. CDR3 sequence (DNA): TGTGCCAGTGCCCTGCTGCACGAGCAGTACTTC.

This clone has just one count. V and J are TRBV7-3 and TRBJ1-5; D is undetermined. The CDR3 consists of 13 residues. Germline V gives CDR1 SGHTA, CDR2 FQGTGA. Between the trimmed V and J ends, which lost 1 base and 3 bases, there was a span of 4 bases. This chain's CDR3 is CASSLNNNQPQHF. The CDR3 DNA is TGTGCCAGCAGCTTAAACAACAATCAGCCCCAGCATTTT.